These 4 T cell receptor beta chains share one sample of origin, sequenced in a study of tumor-infiltrating lymphocytes in primary liver carcinoma. With around 450 ng total RNA as template and a constant-region primer, TCR beta cDNA was made. Three nested multiplex PCR rounds of slightly modified ARM-PCR generated TCR beta libraries. TRBV1-TRBV30 forward primers paired with a C-beta reverse primer were used in the first two PCR rounds, which ran about 11 cycles each. TCRdb ran MiXCR on the multiplex PCR reads and lists one entry per CDR3 protein. The sample records 50,000 to 60,000 distinct CDR3 sequences, about 77% being singletons. For each extraction, RNA and DNA were obtained together from 20-30 mg of unsorted bulk tissue. The material sequenced was liver tumor tissue from sampling region 5. Subset meaning: tumor region T5, tumor centre. The origin of the receptors is a man in his forties or fifties with primary liver carcinoma and hepatitis B virus infection.

Details on this clonotype: At one of its ends the junction is not consistent with the germline gene, which may arise from a read error. The rearrangement uses TRBV11-2 and TRBJ1-5; D is possibly TRBD1 (6 bases). Germline V gene data show CDR1 as SGHAT and CDR2 as FQNNGV. The CDR3 sequence is 17 residues long. The DNA for the CDR3 is TGTGCCAGCAACTTAGTAGGGGTAACAGGGAGCAGTCAGCCCCAACATTTT. It specifies CASNLVGVTGSSQPQHF. The variable domain in full, with the rest retrieved from reference TRBV11-2 and TRBJ1-5, is EAGVAQSPRYKIIEKRQSVAFWCNPISGHATLYWYQQILGQGPKLLIQFQNNGVVDDSQLPKDRFSAERLKGVDSTLKIQPAKLEDSAVYLCASNLVGVTGSSQPQHFGDGTRLSIL.

As for this clonotype: No conserved phenylalanine or tryptophan is present at the end of the CDR3, so a read error is the likely explanation. The chain is built from TRBV4-2 and TRBJ2-7; D remains unclear. V was cut by 1 base and J by 3 bases, with 13 bases left in between. Per the germline V gene, CDR1 is LGHNA and CDR2 is YNFKEQ. The CDR3 is 15 amino acids. The CDR3 DNA is TGTGCCAGCAGCCAAGCATGGCGCGAATTCTACGAGCAGTACTTA. This gives the protein CASSQAWREFYEQYL.

About this clonotype: The CDR3 carries no conserved terminal phenylalanine or tryptophan, so it likely arises from a read error. The chain recombines TRBV6-1 with TRBJ2-7; D assignment may be TRBD1 or TRBD2 (5 bases each). Germline V CDR1 and CDR2: MNHNS, SASEGT. The CDR3 consists of 14 residues. V dropped 6 bases and J dropped 2 bases, with 14 bases sitting between them. CDR3 coding DNA: TGTGCCAGCAGCACCCCGACGGGGCCCTACGAGCAGTACCTC. Translation: CASSTPTGPYEQYL.

V gene TRBV7-9 combines with J gene TRBJ2-7; TRBD2 agrees at 7 bases. Germline values: CDR1 SEHNR, CDR2 FQNEAQ (reference sequence). The CDR3 is 14 amino acids. This chain's CDR3 is CVNSLGAGVREQYF. The CDR3 DNA follows: TGTGTCAACAGCTTAGGTGCGGGAGTGCGCGAGCAGTACTTC.